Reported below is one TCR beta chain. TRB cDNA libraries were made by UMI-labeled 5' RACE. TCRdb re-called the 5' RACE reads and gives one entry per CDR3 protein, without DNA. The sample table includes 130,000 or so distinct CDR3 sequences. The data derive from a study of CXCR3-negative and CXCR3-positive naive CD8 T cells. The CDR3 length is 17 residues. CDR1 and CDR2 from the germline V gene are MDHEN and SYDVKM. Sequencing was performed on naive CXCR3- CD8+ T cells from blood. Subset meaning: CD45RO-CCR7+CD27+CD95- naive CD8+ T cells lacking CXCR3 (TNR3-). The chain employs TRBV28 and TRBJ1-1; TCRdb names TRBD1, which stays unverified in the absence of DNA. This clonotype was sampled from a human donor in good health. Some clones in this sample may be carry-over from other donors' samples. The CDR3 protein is CASSLLNPGRKNTEAFF.